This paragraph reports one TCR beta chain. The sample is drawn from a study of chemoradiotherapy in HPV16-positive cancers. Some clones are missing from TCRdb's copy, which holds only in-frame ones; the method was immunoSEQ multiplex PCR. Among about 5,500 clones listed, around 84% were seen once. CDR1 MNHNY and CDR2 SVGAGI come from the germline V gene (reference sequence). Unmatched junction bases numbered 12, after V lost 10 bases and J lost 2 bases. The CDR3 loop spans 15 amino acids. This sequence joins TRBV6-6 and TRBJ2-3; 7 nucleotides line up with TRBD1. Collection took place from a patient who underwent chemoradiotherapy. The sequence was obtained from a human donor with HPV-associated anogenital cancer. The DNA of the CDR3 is TGTGCCATCCAGGTATCCGGGACAGCCACAGATACGCAGTATTTT. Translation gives CAIQVSGTATDTQYF.